This T cell receptor beta chain was sequenced for a study of T-cell memory formation after mild COVID-19. In the study overall: TCR clusters were mostly donor specific. Study results and limitations: CD8+ contracting clones occupied EMRA, while CD4+ ones occupied mainly CM and EM. Day 15 to 85 contracting clones showed balanced CD4/CD8; later expanders leaned CD4+.

The CDR3 contains 16 residues. V lost 1 base, J lost 2 bases, and 5 bases stayed unmatched. The V gene's germline CDR1 is SGHAT and CDR2 FQNNGV. Constant-segment-primed 5'RACE gave TCR alpha and TCR beta cDNA libraries with sample barcodes and UMIs. TCRdb ran MiXCR on the 5' RACE reads and lists one entry per CDR3 protein. Of around 190,000 distinct CDR3 sequences listed, about a fifth are singletons. As to this clonotype: Antigen unknown.

This chain connects TRBV11-2 to TRBJ2-3; 8 bases map to TRBD1. Source material: PBMCs or a T cell subset sorted from them (not recorded which). This clonotype originated in a man aged 18-30 years who had mild COVID-19 (a few samples of this study predate the infection). Cell type and time point are not known. The CDR3 DNA follows: TGTGCCAGCAGCTTAGGAGCGGACAGGGCCACAGATACGCAGTATTTT. This sequence encodes CASSLGADRATDTQYF.